The rows below give T cell receptor beta chains drawn from one sample of a study of blood T cell repertoires in COVID-19. TCRdb's copy holds only in-frame clones and misses some; the assay was immunoSEQ multiplex PCR. The repertoire has roughly 290,000 clones, around 87% of them found once; the top ten carry about 1.8%. Sequencing used PBMCs or T cells enriched from blood (not recorded which). These receptors all stem from a woman aged 18 to 35 with acute COVID-19. Both conserved end residues are part of each CDR3. D genes are given only for firm matches. Clone size is given for some rows only: seen once, a few or many times, or a class if the clone is expanded.

d_gene: -; j_gene: TRBJ1-1; abundance: -; v_gene: TRBV9; CDR3aa: CASSVGGSITEAFF; CDR3nt: TGTGCCAGCAGCGTTGGGGGCAGTATAACTGAAGCTTTCTTT
d_gene: -; j_gene: TRBJ2-2; abundance: few; v_gene: TRBV5-1; CDR3aa: CASSLRQGGRPNTGELFF; CDR3nt: TGCGCCAGCAGCTTGCGGCAGGGGGGAAGGCCGAACACCGGGGAGCTGTTTTTT
d_gene: TRBD1; j_gene: TRBJ2-1; abundance: -; v_gene: TRBV19; CDR3aa: CASSSVRDSYNEQFF; CDR3nt: TGTGCCAGTAGTAGTGTACGGGACAGCTACAATGAGCAGTTCTTC
d_gene: TRBD2; j_gene: TRBJ2-1; abundance: once; v_gene: TRBV7-3; CDR3aa: CASSLDGGLANNEQFF; CDR3nt: TGTGCCAGCAGCTTAGATGGGGGACTAGCGAACAATGAGCAGTTCTTC
d_gene: TRBD1; j_gene: TRBJ2-7; abundance: -; v_gene: TRBV5-5; CDR3aa: CASSQPGQSYEQYF; CDR3nt: TGTGCCAGCAGCCAACCGGGACAGAGCTACGAGCAGTACTTC
d_gene: -; j_gene: TRBJ2-2; abundance: -; v_gene: TRBV5-1; CDR3aa: CASSLPKGLGITGELFF; CDR3nt: TGCGCCAGCAGCTTGCCCAAGGGACTGGGAATCACCGGGGAGCTGTTTTTT
d_gene: TRBD1; j_gene: TRBJ1-2; abundance: -; v_gene: TRBV12-3/TRBV12-4; CDR3aa: CASRRQGDGYTF; CDR3nt: TGTGCCAGCAGAAGACAGGGAGACGGCTACACCTTC
d_gene: -; j_gene: TRBJ2-1; abundance: -; v_gene: TRBV10-2; CDR3aa: CASIGGVGQGSGVGYNEQFF; CDR3nt: TGCGCCAGCATTGGTGGGGTAGGGCAGGGGAGCGGAGTGGGTTACAATGAGCAGTTCTTC
d_gene: TRBD2; j_gene: TRBJ2-4; abundance: -; v_gene: TRBV3-1/TRBV3-2; CDR3aa: CASSPGLALAKNIQYF; CDR3nt: TGTGCCAGCAGCCCGGGACTAGCGTTAGCCAAAAACATTCAGTACTTC
d_gene: TRBD1; j_gene: TRBJ2-2; abundance: -; v_gene: TRBV5-8; CDR3aa: CASSSGQGEDTGELFF; CDR3nt: TGTGCCAGCAGCTCGGGACAGGGTGAGGACACCGGGGAGCTGTTTTTT
d_gene: TRBD1; j_gene: TRBJ2-1; abundance: -; v_gene: TRBV7-9; CDR3aa: CASMVQGAGEQFF; CDR3nt: TGTGCCAGCATGGTGCAGGGGGCAGGTGAGCAGTTCTTC
d_gene: -; j_gene: TRBJ2-3; abundance: -; v_gene: TRBV4-1; CDR3aa: CASSLHRGRPDTQYF; CDR3nt: TGCGCCAGCAGCCTTCACCGGGGGAGGCCAGATACGCAGTATTTT
d_gene: -; j_gene: TRBJ1-1; abundance: -; v_gene: TRBV27; CDR3aa: CASSFSRQGGTEAFF; CDR3nt: TGTGCCAGCAGTTTTAGTAGGCAGGGAGGGACTGAAGCTTTCTTT
d_gene: TRBD2; j_gene: TRBJ2-2; abundance: -; v_gene: TRBV7-2; CDR3aa: CASRITSGANTGELFF; CDR3nt: TGTGCCAGCAGAATTACTAGCGGGGCCAACACCGGGGAGCTGTTTTTT
d_gene: TRBD2; j_gene: TRBJ2-4; abundance: -; v_gene: TRBV6-1; CDR3aa: CASSADIPRGVAKNIQYF; CDR3nt: TGTGCCAGCAGTGCAGATATACCGCGGGGGGTAGCCAAAAACATTCAGTACTTC
d_gene: -; j_gene: TRBJ1-5; abundance: few; v_gene: TRBV7-2; CDR3aa: CASSMAGTQNQPQHF; CDR3nt: TGTGCCAGCAGCATGGCCGGGACACAAAATCAGCCCCAGCATTTT
d_gene: TRBD1; j_gene: TRBJ2-5; abundance: once; v_gene: TRBV6-5; CDR3aa: CASSTPRDREETQYF; CDR3nt: TGTGCCAGCAGCACACCTAGGGACAGGGAGGAGACCCAGTACTTC
d_gene: TRBD2; j_gene: TRBJ2-7; abundance: -; v_gene: TRBV6-5; CDR3aa: CASSYREGYEQYF; CDR3nt: TGTGCCAGCAGTTACCGGGAGGGGTACGAGCAGTACTTC
d_gene: -; j_gene: TRBJ2-1; abundance: once; v_gene: TRBV2; CDR3aa: CASSDVGRNSYNEQFF; CDR3nt: TGTGCCAGCAGTGATGTGGGCCGTAACTCCTACAATGAGCAGTTCTTC
d_gene: -; j_gene: TRBJ1-5; abundance: -; v_gene: TRBV2; CDR3aa: CASRKTSSNQPQHF; CDR3nt: TGTGCCAGCCGAAAGACATCTAGCAATCAGCCCCAGCATTTT
d_gene: -; j_gene: TRBJ2-1; abundance: -; v_gene: TRBV5-1; CDR3aa: CASRDGTQPHNEQFF; CDR3nt: TGCGCCAGCAGGGACGGGACTCAGCCCCACAATGAGCAGTTCTTC
d_gene: -; j_gene: TRBJ2-7; abundance: -; v_gene: TRBV5-4; CDR3aa: CASSLAGSSYEQYF; CDR3nt: TGTGCCAGCAGCTTGGCGGGTAGCTCCTACGAGCAGTACTTC
d_gene: -; j_gene: TRBJ1-1; abundance: -; v_gene: TRBV14; CDR3aa: CASSRVATTFGAFF; CDR3nt: TGTGCCAGCAGCCGGGTTGCGACAACCTTTGGTGCTTTCTTT
d_gene: -; j_gene: TRBJ2-1; abundance: -; v_gene: TRBV6-2/TRBV6-3; CDR3aa: CASSPSSSAYNEQFF; CDR3nt: TGTGCCAGCAGCCCATCGTCTAGCGCCTACAATGAGCAGTTCTTC
d_gene: TRBD1; j_gene: TRBJ1-4; abundance: -; v_gene: TRBV18; CDR3aa: CASSPRTGENEKLFF; CDR3nt: TGTGCCAGCTCACCACGAACAGGGGAGAATGAAAAACTGTTTTTT
d_gene: TRBD2; j_gene: TRBJ2-1; abundance: few; v_gene: TRBV4-3; CDR3aa: CASSPGTSGSTQKQFF; CDR3nt: TGCGCCAGCAGCCCTGGGACTAGCGGGAGCACACAAAAGCAGTTCTTC
d_gene: -; j_gene: TRBJ1-1; abundance: -; v_gene: TRBV25-1; CDR3aa: CASSGPWNTEAFF; CDR3nt: TGTGCCAGCAGTGGGCCTTGGAACACTGAAGCTTTCTTT
d_gene: -; j_gene: TRBJ2-7; abundance: once; v_gene: TRBV2; CDR3aa: CASSEGQRTEQYF; CDR3nt: TGTGCCAGCAGTGAAGGTCAACGGACTGAGCAGTACTTC
d_gene: TRBD2; j_gene: TRBJ2-1; abundance: once; v_gene: TRBV4-1; CDR3aa: CASSQQLAGLYNEQFF; CDR3nt: TGCGCCAGCAGCCAACAACTAGCGGGACTATACAATGAGCAGTTCTTC
d_gene: -; j_gene: TRBJ2-5; abundance: -; v_gene: TRBV11-2; CDR3aa: CASSLEFQIQETQYF; CDR3nt: TGTGCCAGCAGCTTAGAATTCCAGATCCAAGAGACCCAGTACTTC
d_gene: -; j_gene: TRBJ2-3; abundance: once; v_gene: TRBV5-1; CDR3aa: CASRPRTAQDTQYF; CDR3nt: TGCGCCAGCAGGCCTCGGACAGCTCAAGATACGCAGTATTTT
d_gene: -; j_gene: TRBJ2-7; abundance: once; v_gene: TRBV27; CDR3aa: CASSLIGTPGSEQYF; CDR3nt: TGTGCCAGCAGTTTAATCGGGACTCCGGGGTCCGAGCAGTACTTC
d_gene: -; j_gene: TRBJ2-3; abundance: -; v_gene: TRBV19; CDR3aa: CASSMAGSTDTQYF; CDR3nt: TGTGCCAGTAGTATGGCAGGGAGCACAGATACGCAGTATTTT
d_gene: TRBD2; j_gene: TRBJ2-7; abundance: -; v_gene: TRBV6-5; CDR3aa: CASSYSWREVLIEQYF; CDR3nt: TGTGCCAGCAGTTACTCGTGGCGGGAGGTTCTGATCGAGCAGTACTTC
d_gene: -; j_gene: TRBJ2-7; abundance: -; v_gene: TRBV3-1/TRBV3-2; CDR3aa: CASSHLSYEQYF; CDR3nt: TGTGCCAGCAGCCACCTTTCCTACGAGCAGTACTTC
d_gene: TRBD1; j_gene: TRBJ1-4; abundance: -; v_gene: TRBV30; CDR3aa: CAWNRQGTGKLFF; CDR3nt: TGTGCCTGGAATCGACAGGGGACGGGAAAACTGTTTTTT
d_gene: -; j_gene: TRBJ1-3; abundance: once; v_gene: TRBV30; CDR3aa: CAWSIIRGRDTIYF; CDR3nt: TGTGCCTGGAGTATTATCAGGGGTCGGGACACCATATATTTT
d_gene: TRBD1; j_gene: TRBJ2-3; abundance: -; v_gene: TRBV6-1; CDR3aa: CASSDRTGSDTQYF; CDR3nt: TGTGCCAGCAGTGATAGGACAGGGTCGGATACGCAGTATTTT
d_gene: -; j_gene: TRBJ2-2; abundance: -; v_gene: TRBV5-6; CDR3aa: CASSFWRSPNTGELFF; CDR3nt: TGTGCCAGCAGCTTTTGGCGGAGCCCGAACACCGGGGAGCTGTTTTTT
d_gene: -; j_gene: TRBJ1-3; abundance: -; v_gene: TRBV11-2; CDR3aa: CASSFQAQVSGNTIYF; CDR3nt: TGTGCCAGCAGCTTCCAGGCCCAAGTCTCTGGAAACACCATATATTTT
d_gene: TRBD1; j_gene: TRBJ2-1; abundance: -; v_gene: TRBV19; CDR3aa: CASSGGQGTYNEQFF; CDR3nt: TGTGCCAGTAGTGGGGGACAGGGTACCTACAATGAGCAGTTCTTC
d_gene: TRBD1; j_gene: TRBJ1-5; abundance: -; v_gene: TRBV6-5; CDR3aa: CASSTGQAPSPQHF; CDR3nt: TGTGCCAGCAGCACGGGACAGGCTCCCTCTCCCCAGCATTTT
d_gene: TRBD2; j_gene: TRBJ2-3; abundance: -; v_gene: TRBV7-3; CDR3aa: CASSSGLVSDTQYF; CDR3nt: TGTGCCAGCAGCTCCGGACTAGTTTCAGATACGCAGTATTTT
d_gene: TRBD2; j_gene: TRBJ2-3; abundance: once; v_gene: TRBV18; CDR3aa: CASSPRNSGRARTDTQYF; CDR3nt: TGTGCCAGCTCACCACGTAACAGCGGGAGGGCCCGCACAGATACGCAGTATTTT
d_gene: TRBD2; j_gene: TRBJ2-3; abundance: -; v_gene: TRBV10-1; CDR3aa: CASSEGTSAQYF; CDR3nt: TGCGCCAGCAGTGAAGGGACTAGCGCGCAGTATTTT